Here is one T cell receptor (beta chain) with its context. The CDR3 spans 16 residues. Germline V lookup: CDR1 LNHDA, CDR2 SQIVND (reference sequence). The V end lost 6 bases, the J end lost 7 bases, and 24 bases lay between the germline ends. This sample was included in a study of blood T cell repertoires in COVID-19. Study context: From the United States, Italy and Spain came samples of acute and convalescent COVID-19. PBMCs, B-cell-depleted T cells, or T cells were the source of the cDNA or gDNA that made up the material.

Using immunoSEQ multiplex PCR, the repertoire was profiled, and TCRdb retains in-frame clones only, with some absent. Of about 140,000 clones in the sample, about 86% are singletons; the top ten hold about 1.6%. The receptor's source is a woman aged 55-70 years with acute or convalescent COVID-19. The material sequenced was peripheral blood. This sequence joins TRBV19 and TRBJ1-1, with a weak D call TRBD1 (6 bases). The CDR3, as DNA: TGTGCCAGTAGGCACCTTGGGCAGGGCAGGGGTGGTGAAGCTTTCTTT. Residues: CASRHLGQGRGGEAFF.